Reported below is one TCR beta chain. The source of the sample is a study of blood T cell repertoires in COVID-19. Study overall: COVID-19 samples collected from the United States, Italy and Spain covered acute and convalescent phases.

Trimming removed 4 bases from V and 4 bases from J; junction bases left unmatched: 2. Germline CDR1 and CDR2: KGHSH and LQKENI. CDR3 length equals 14 residues. The repertoire was sequenced with immunoSEQ multiplex PCR; TCRdb's copy has only in-frame clones and lacks some. Here the sample spans around 500,000 clones, approximately 86% being singletons. The chain recombines TRBV18 with TRBJ1-2; 11 bases align to TRBD1. The specimen was PBMCs or T cells enriched from blood (not recorded which). The TCR was taken from a woman in her sixties who had recovered from COVID-19. The CDR3, as DNA: TGTGCCAGCTCACAAGGACAGGGGGCCTATGGCTACACCTTC. Translating gives CASSQGQGAYGYTF.